The TCR beta chain described here comes from a study of tumor-infiltrating lymphocytes in primary liver carcinoma. Study-wide background: Tumor stage was T1-T3 N0M0, and tumor size was about 4 to 10 cm across. Study-wide points: Tumors had a top-250-clone fraction that was significantly higher than blood (p = 0.039).

About this clonotype: The target antigen is unknown. Here the CDR3 omits its conserved ending phenylalanine or tryptophan, so a read error is the likely source. Because the CDR3's place on the DNA is in doubt, the DNA is left out and the CDR3 is given as listed by TCRdb.

A constant-region primer primed TCR beta cDNA synthesis from about 530 ng of total RNA. The TCR beta library was amplified through three nested multiplex PCR rounds in a modified ARM-PCR procedure. The study ran its first two PCR rounds for roughly 11 cycles each, using TRBV1-TRBV30 forward primers and a C-beta reverse primer. In TCRdb, the multiplex PCR reads were re-called with MiXCR into one record per CDR3 protein. Of 40,000 to 55,000 distinct CDR3 sequences in the sample, 55% to 75% were seen once. 18 amino acids form the CDR3, both terminal residues included. Germline values: CDR1 MNHEY, CDR2 SVGAGI. Co-extraction of both nucleic acids (RNA and DNA) used about 17-33 mg of unsorted bulk tissue.

The sequenced sample was liver tumor tissue from sampling region 5. Subset in this sample: tumor region T5, tumor centre. The sequence came from a man aged 35-49 years with primary liver carcinoma and hepatitis B virus infection. V and J are TRBV6-5 and TRBJ2-6; the table's D call TRBD1 went unverified against the DNA. The CDR3 is CPSSLWTGMKAGANVQTS.